One and the same sample provided the 25 T cell receptor beta chains below, sequenced in a study of shared clonotypes between healthy human individuals. The repertoire was sequenced with immunoSEQ multiplex PCR; TCRdb's copy has only in-frame clones and lacks some. Among roughly 2,300,000 clones listed, 85% to 95% were seen once. The sample consisted of naive CD4+ T cells from PBMCs. The sample's subset: CD45RA+ positively selected. These receptors all come from a man aged 18 to 30 in good health. Some clones in this sample may be carry-over from other donors' samples.

The DNA of the CDR3 is TGCGCCAGCAGCCAAGTCTCCACGCGGGAGACCCAGTACTTC. Its protein is CASSQVSTRETQYF. J is TRBJ2-5 and V is TRBV4-1; D not resolved. V was trimmed by 1 base and J by 5 bases, leaving 11 bases between them. The CDR3 contains 14 residues. CDR1 and CDR2 from the germline V gene are MGHRA and YSYEKL.

V usage is TRBV27 and J usage is TRBJ1-2; maybe TRBD1 (5 bases). Germline CDR1 and CDR2: MNHEY and SMNVEV (reference sequence). V shed 4 bases and J shed 0 bases, with 12 bases lying between them. This CDR3 contains 15 residues. The CDR3: CASSSNRRANYGYTF. The CDR3 DNA follows: TGTGCCAGCAGTTCAAACAGGAGGGCTAACTATGGCTACACCTTC.

The chain carries TRBV28 and TRBJ2-7; D might be TRBD1 or TRBD2, each matching 5 bases. This CDR3 region has 15 residues. Germline values: CDR1 MDHEN, CDR2 SYDVKM. V lost 6 bases, J lost 0 bases, and 15 bases lay in between. CDR3 coding DNA: TGTGCCAGCAGCCAATCGGGACGTAGCTCCTACGAGCAGTACTTC. Its translation: CASSQSGRSSYEQYF.

The chain employs TRBV4-2 and TRBJ2-3; no definite D call. This CDR3 contains 17 residues. Germline CDR1 is LGHNA and CDR2 is YNFKEQ. Deletions cut 2 bases from V and 5 bases from J, with 20 bases between. The CDR3 spells CASSQSARTLSGDTQYF. As DNA, the CDR3 is TGTGCCAGCAGCCAATCTGCGCGGACCCTATCCGGAGATACGCAGTATTTT.

The chain carries TRBV6-5 and TRBJ2-3; 8 nucleotides agree with TRBD2. The V gene's germline CDR1 is MNHEY and CDR2 SVGAGI. The CDR3 is 16 residues long. The V segment lost 0 bases and the J segment 6 bases; nucleotides outside the gene matches: 8. The CDR3 sequence is CASSYSRREGKDTQYF. The CDR3 nucleotides are TGTGCCAGCAGTTACTCGAGACGGGAGGGTAAGGATACGCAGTATTTT.

J is TRBJ2-1 and V is TRBV2, with 11 bases that match TRBD2. CDR1 is SNHLY, CDR2 FYNNEI, per germline. V lost 6 bases and J lost 3; bases outside the gene matches: 7. CDR3 length: 16 amino acids. The CDR3 nucleotides read TGTGCCAGCAGAGTTCTAGCGGGAGGTAACTACAATGAGCAGTTCTTC. It encodes CASRVLAGGNYNEQFF.

This clone came up once. The V gene is TRBV30, the J gene TRBJ2-7, with D unclear. Germline CDR1 reads GTSNPN; CDR2 reads SVGIG (reference sequence). The CDR3 length is 14 residues. Trimming shortened V by 4 bases and J by 1 base, and 14 bases separated the two germline ends. CDR3 sequence reads: CAWMSNFRSYEQYF. The CDR3 DNA is TGTGCCTGGATGAGTAACTTTCGATCCTACGAGCAGTACTTC. The variable domain in full, with the rest retrieved from reference TRBV30 and TRBJ2-7, is SQTIHQWPATLVQPVGSPLSLECTVEGTSNPNLYWYRQAAGRGLQLLFYSVGIGQISSEVPQNLSASRPQDRQFILSSKKLLLSDSGFYLCAWMSNFRSYEQYFGPGTRLTVT.

Remarks on this clone: The same CDR3 also results from other DNA sequences found in this sample. The chain is built from TRBV11-2 and TRBJ1-2, with a possible D match to TRBD1 (5 bases). Germline CDR1 reads SGHAT; CDR2 reads FQNNGV. Trimming removed 0 bases from V and 3 bases from J, with 5 bases in between. CDR3 size: 13 residues. CDR3 loop: CASSLDRDYGYTF. CDR3 DNA: TGTGCCAGCAGCTTAGACAGGGACTATGGCTACACCTTC.

CDR3 coding DNA: TGTGCCAGCGGGACTAGCGGGAGCAGGCTTGAGCAGTTCTTC. This sequence encodes CASGTSGSRLEQFF. This chain uses TRBV28 with TRBJ2-1; 14 nucleotides match TRBD2. The J segment lost 9 bases and the V segment lost 8 bases, leaving 6 bases of the junction unmatched. Germline CDR1 is MDHEN and CDR2 is SYDVKM. The CDR3 loop spans 14 amino acids.

V and J are TRBV10-3 and TRBJ2-7; 7 bases agree with TRBD1. The CDR3 sequence is 13 residues long. The trim removed 3 bases at V and 3 bases at J, leaving 2 bases unmatched. Germline V lookup: CDR1 ENHRY, CDR2 SYGVKD. The CDR3 loop is CAISDTGDYEQYF. The CDR3 region has the DNA TGTGCCATCAGTGATACAGGGGACTACGAGCAGTACTTC.

The V call is TRBV10-1, the J call TRBJ2-7, with TRBD2 matching 7 bases. The CDR3 sequence is 15 residues long. In germline, CDR1 is WNHNN, CDR2 SYGVQD (reference sequence). The V and J ends lost 2 bases and 4 bases, in that order; junction bases with no gene match: 8. The DNA for the CDR3 is TGCGCCAGCAGTGAGGAGGCGGGAGAATCTTACGAGCAGTACTTC. Encoded protein: CASSEEAGESYEQYF.

This clone was detected once. The chain recombines TRBV15 with TRBJ1-4; D not resolved. The CDR3 loop spans 13 amino acids. Germline CDR1 LNHNV, CDR2 YYDKDF (reference sequence). V lost 1 base and J 8 bases, leaving 8 bases between the germline ends. CDR3 loop: CATSRGSKEKLFF. CDR3 nucleotides: TGTGCCACCAGCAGAGGCAGTAAAGAAAAACTGTTTTTT. Combining the CDR3 with reference TRBV15 and TRBJ1-4 gives the whole variable domain DAMVIQNPRYQVTQFGKPVTLSCSQTLNHNVMYWYQQKSSQAPKLLFHYYDKDFNNEADTPDNFQSRRPNTSFCFLDIRSPGLGDTAMYLCATSRGSKEKLFFGSGTQLSVL.

The rearrangement joins TRBV5-1 to TRBJ2-3; 14 bases are shared with TRBD2. Germline V gives CDR1 SGHRS, CDR2 YFSETQ. This CDR3 region has 18 residues. The junction had 7 bases not matched to a gene; V was cut back by 1 base and J by 3 bases. The CDR3 bases are TGCGCCAGCAGCTTGAATATAGGGACTAGCGGGAGAACAGATACGCAGTATTTT. This sequence encodes CASSLNIGTSGRTDTQYF.

This sequence joins TRBV4-2 and TRBJ2-3, with 9 nucleotides matching TRBD2. CDR3 size: 18 residues. V shed 0 bases, J shed 6 bases, and the junction held 13 bases outside the gene matches. In germline, CDR1 is LGHNA, CDR2 YNFKEQ. The DNA of the CDR3 is TGTGCCAGCAGCCAAGATTGGTTGCTAGCGGGAAATTTTGATACGCAGTATTTT. Translated: CASSQDWLLAGNFDTQYF.

V usage is TRBV5-1 and J usage is TRBJ2-5, with D uncertain. The J call may be wrong; the DNA end is better matched by TRBJ2-7. Germline V gene lookup returns CDR1 SGHRS and CDR2 YFSETQ. The CDR3 is 14 residues long. The CDR3 protein is CASTPSVGNYEQYF. The CDR3 DNA sequence: TGCGCCAGCACCCCGTCCGTAGGGAACTACGAGCAGTACTTC.

The chain joins TRBV7-2 to TRBJ1-4; weak D call: TRBD1 (6 bases). CDR1 and CDR2 from the germline V gene are SGHTA and FQGNSA. The CDR3 is 17 residues long. Trimming pared 5 bases from V and 3 bases from J, leaving 19 bases between. The CDR3 bases are TGTGCCAGCAGCCCACGTGACAGGAGTGGGCCTAATGAAAAACTGTTTTTT. Its translation is CASSPRDRSGPNEKLFF.

Details on this clone: The same CDR3 also results from other DNA sequences found in this sample. The chain is built from TRBV28 and TRBJ1-3; D is undetermined. V lost 2 bases to trimming and J lost 0 bases, with 8 bases between them. The CDR3 is 15 residues long. The V gene's germline CDR1 is MDHEN and CDR2 SYDVKM. CDR3: CASSLAAFSGNTIYF. The CDR3, as DNA: TGTGCCAGCAGTTTAGCAGCCTTCTCTGGAAACACCATATATTTT.

The chain recombines TRBV5-4 with TRBJ2-3; TRBD2 is a possible D gene (6 bases). The CDR3 has 15 amino acids. With 4 bases removed from V and 0 bases from J, the gap between germline ends came to 12 bases. Germline CDR1 and CDR2: SGHNT and YYREEE (reference sequence). CDR3 nucleotide sequence: TGTGCCAGCAGCCCCCGGAGCGGGAGCACAGATACGCAGTATTTT. It translates to CASSPRSGSTDTQYF.

CDR3 loop: CASSVSLKNEQFF. CDR3 DNA sequence: TGTGCCAGCAGCGTAAGTTTGAAGAATGAGCAGTTCTTC. V gene TRBV9 combines with J gene TRBJ2-1; D gene ambiguous. V was cut by 1 base and J by 7 bases, with 9 bases left in between. The CDR3 covers 13 residues. The germline CDR1 and CDR2 sequences are SGDLS and YYNGEE.

Details on this clone: In the same sample, other DNA sequences code for this CDR3. V gene TRBV11-2 combines with J gene TRBJ1-1, with 7 bases fitting TRBD1. This CDR3 contains 14 residues. CDR1 and CDR2 from the germline V gene are SGHAT and FQNNGV. V gave up 1 base and J gave up 3 bases; unmatched junction bases: 2. Here the CDR3 DNA reads TGTGCCAGCAGCTTAGGACAGGGTGACACTGAAGCTTTCTTT. Translation: CASSLGQGDTEAFF.

The rearrangement links TRBV5-1 to TRBJ1-1; 10 nucleotides match TRBD1. This CDR3 is built from 14 residues. The trim removed 3 bases at V and 7 bases at J, leaving 6 bases unmatched. Germline V gives CDR1 SGHRS, CDR2 YFSETQ. In DNA, the CDR3 is TGCGCCAGCAGCTCGACAGGGGGCGACGATGAAGCTTTCTTT. Translating it yields CASSSTGGDDEAFF. Full variable domain (remainder filled in from reference TRBV5-1 and TRBJ1-1): KAGVTQTPRYLIKTRGQQVTLSCSPISGHRSVSWYQQTPGQGLQFLFEYFSETQRNKGNFPGRFSGRQFSNSRSEMNVSTLELGDSALYLCASSSTGGDDEAFFGQGTRLTVV.

The gene calls are TRBV5-1 and TRBJ1-4; D unresolved. Trimming shortened V by 4 bases and J by 5 bases, and 6 bases separated the two germline ends. CDR1 SGHRS and CDR2 YFSETQ come from the germline V gene. CDR3 length: 12 residues. In DNA, the CDR3 is TGCGCCAGCAGCACGGGGAATGAAAAACTGTTTTTT. Amino acid sequence: CASSTGNEKLFF.

This sequence joins TRBV5-4 and TRBJ1-4, with TRBD1 matching 7 bases. V shed 4 bases, J shed 1 base, and the junction held 1 base outside the gene matches. From germline, CDR1 is SGHNT and CDR2 YYREEE (reference sequence). CDR3 length: 14 amino acids. In DNA form, the CDR3 reads TGTGCCAGCAGCCGGACAGGAACTAATGAAAAACTGTTTTTT. Its protein product is CASSRTGTNEKLFF.

This chain links TRBV19 with TRBJ2-7; the D call may be TRBD1 or TRBD2 (6 bases each). This CDR3 comprises 18 residues. The V gene lost 3 bases and the J gene lost 3 bases, with 24 bases spanning the gap. Germline assignment: CDR1 LNHDA and CDR2 SQIVND (reference sequence). This chain's CDR3 is CASSIWSPGGVMNYEQYF. CDR3 sequence (DNA): TGTGCCAGTAGTATCTGGAGCCCCGGGGGCGTTATGAACTACGAGCAGTACTTC.

Concerning this clone itself: The same CDR3 arises from other DNA sequences in this sample as well. The V and J genes are TRBV6-1 and TRBJ2-3; D is undetermined. This CDR3 has 11 residues. Trimming removed 8 bases from V and 3 bases from J, with 6 bases in between. Germline V gene data show CDR1 as MNHNS and CDR2 as SASEGT. The CDR3 DNA sequence: TGTGCCAGCCGGGTGACAGATACGCAGTATTTT. It codes for CASRVTDTQYF.